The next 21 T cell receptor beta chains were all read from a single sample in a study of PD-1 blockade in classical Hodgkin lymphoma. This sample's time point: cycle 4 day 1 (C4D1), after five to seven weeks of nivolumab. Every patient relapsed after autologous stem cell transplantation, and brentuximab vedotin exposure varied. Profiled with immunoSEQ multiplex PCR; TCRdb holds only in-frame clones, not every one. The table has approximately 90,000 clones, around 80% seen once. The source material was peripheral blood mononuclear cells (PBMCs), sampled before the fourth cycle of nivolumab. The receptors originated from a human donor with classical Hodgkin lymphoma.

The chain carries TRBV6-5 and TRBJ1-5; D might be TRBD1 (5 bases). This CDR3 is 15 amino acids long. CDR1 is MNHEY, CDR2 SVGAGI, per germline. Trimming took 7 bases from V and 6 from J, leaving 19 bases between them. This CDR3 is CASKRGSGGGQPQHF. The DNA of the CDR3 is TGTGCCAGCAAACGGGGCTCCGGTGGTGGTCAGCCCCAGCATTTT.

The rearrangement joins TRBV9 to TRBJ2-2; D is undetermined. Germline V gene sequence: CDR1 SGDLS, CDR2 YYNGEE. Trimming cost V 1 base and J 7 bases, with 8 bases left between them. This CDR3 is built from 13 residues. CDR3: CASSVSQGGELFF. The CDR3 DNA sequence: TGTGCCAGCAGCGTAAGCCAAGGCGGGGAGCTGTTTTTT.

In DNA form, the CDR3 reads TGTGCCAGCTCACCACTACCTCGAGCTAGCACAGATACGCAGTATTTT. This encodes CASSPLPRASTDTQYF. This rearrangement joins TRBV18 to TRBJ2-3; D not certain. Per germline, CDR1 KGHSH and CDR2 LQKENI. Trimming took off 1 base at V and 0 bases at J, with 11 bases between the two ends. This CDR3 has 16 amino acids. Full variable domain (rest looked up from reference TRBV18 and TRBJ2-3): NAGVMQNPRHLVRRRGQEARLRCSPMKGHSHVYWYRQLPEEGLKFMVYLQKENIIDESGMPKERFSAEFPKEGPSILRIQQVVRGDSAAYFCASSPLPRASTDTQYFGPGTRLTVL.

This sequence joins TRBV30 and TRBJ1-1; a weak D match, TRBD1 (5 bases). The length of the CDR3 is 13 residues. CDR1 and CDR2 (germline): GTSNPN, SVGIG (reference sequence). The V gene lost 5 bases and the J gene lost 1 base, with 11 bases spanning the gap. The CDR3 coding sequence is TGTGCCTGGGACCATGGGGGGAACACTGAAGCTTTCTTT. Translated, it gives CAWDHGGNTEAFF.

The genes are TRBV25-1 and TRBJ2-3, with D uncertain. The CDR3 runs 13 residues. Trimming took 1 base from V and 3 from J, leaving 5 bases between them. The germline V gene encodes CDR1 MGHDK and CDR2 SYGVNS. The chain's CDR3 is CASSELSTDTQYF. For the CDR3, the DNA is TGTGCCAGCAGTGAATTGTCTACAGATACGCAGTATTTT.

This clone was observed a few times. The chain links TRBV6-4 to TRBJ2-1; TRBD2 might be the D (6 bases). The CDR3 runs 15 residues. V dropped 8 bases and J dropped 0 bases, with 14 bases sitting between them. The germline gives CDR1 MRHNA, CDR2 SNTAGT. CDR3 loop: CASALGLASYNEQFF. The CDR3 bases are TGTGCCAGCGCCTTGGGACTTGCCTCCTACAATGAGCAGTTCTTC.

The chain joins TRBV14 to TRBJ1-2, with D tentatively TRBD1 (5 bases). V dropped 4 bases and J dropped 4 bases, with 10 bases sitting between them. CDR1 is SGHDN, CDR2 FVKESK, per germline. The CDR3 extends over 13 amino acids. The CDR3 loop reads CASSPGTFYGYTF. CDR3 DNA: TGTGCCAGCAGCCCCGGGACCTTCTATGGCTACACCTTC. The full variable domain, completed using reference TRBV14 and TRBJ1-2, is EAGVTQFPSHSVIEKGQTVTLRCDPISGHDNLYWYRRVMGKEIKFLLHFVKESKQDESGMPNNRFLAERTGGTYSTLKVQPAELEDSGVYFCASSPGTFYGYTFGSGTRLTVV.

The CDR3 DNA is TGTGCCAGCAGCGGGGGGCGTAACTATGGCTACACCTTC. This encodes CASSGGRNYGYTF. The rearrangement links TRBV14 to TRBJ1-2; a possible D gene is TRBD1 (6 bases). The CDR3 is 13 amino acids. Trimming shortened V by 5 bases and J by 1 base, and 8 bases separated the two germline ends. Germline V gene sequence: CDR1 SGHDN, CDR2 FVKESK.

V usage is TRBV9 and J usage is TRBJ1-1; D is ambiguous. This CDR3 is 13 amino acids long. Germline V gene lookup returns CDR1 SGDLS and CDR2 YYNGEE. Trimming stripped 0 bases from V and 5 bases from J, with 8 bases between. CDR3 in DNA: TGTGCCAGCAGCGTAGTTGAGGGTACTGAAGCTTTCTTT. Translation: CASSVVEGTEAFF.

The CDR3 spells CAIKGGSGNTIYF. CDR3 in DNA: TGTGCCATCAAGGGGGGCTCTGGAAACACCATATATTTT. The chain is built from TRBV10-3 and TRBJ1-3, with a tentative D call TRBD1 (6 bases). The CDR3 extends over 13 amino acids. The germline V gene has CDR1 ENHRY and CDR2 SYGVKD. Trimming pared 7 bases from V and 0 bases from J, leaving 7 bases between.

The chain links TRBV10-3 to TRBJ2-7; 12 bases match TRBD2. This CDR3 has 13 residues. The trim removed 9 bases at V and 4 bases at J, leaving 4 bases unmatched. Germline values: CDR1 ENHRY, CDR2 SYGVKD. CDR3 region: CAIGTSGRYEQYF. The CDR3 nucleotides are TGTGCCATAGGGACTAGCGGGCGGTACGAGCAGTACTTC.

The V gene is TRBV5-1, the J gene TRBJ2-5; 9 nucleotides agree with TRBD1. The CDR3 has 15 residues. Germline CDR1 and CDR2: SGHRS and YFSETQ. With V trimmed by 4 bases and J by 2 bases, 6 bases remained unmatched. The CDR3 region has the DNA TGCGCCAGCAGCAAGGGACAGGGTGGGCAAGAGACCCAGTACTTC. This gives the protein CASSKGQGGQETQYF.

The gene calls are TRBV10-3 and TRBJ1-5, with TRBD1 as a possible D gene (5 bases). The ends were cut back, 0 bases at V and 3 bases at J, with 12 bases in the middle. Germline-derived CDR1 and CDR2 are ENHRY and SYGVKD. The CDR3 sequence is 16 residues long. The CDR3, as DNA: TGTGCCATCAGTGAGTCGGGAGGGGTATCCAATCAGCCCCAGCATTTT. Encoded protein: CAISESGGVSNQPQHF.

The CDR3 is CSVEKVGDSTFF. CDR3 nucleotides: TGCAGCGTTGAGAAGGTTGGTGATTCAACTTTCTTT. V gene TRBV29-1 combines with J gene TRBJ1-1; the D is unclear. V lost 3 bases to trimming and J lost 12 bases, with 17 bases between them. CDR3 length: 12 amino acids. CDR1 is SQVTM and CDR2 is ANQGSEA in the germline V gene.

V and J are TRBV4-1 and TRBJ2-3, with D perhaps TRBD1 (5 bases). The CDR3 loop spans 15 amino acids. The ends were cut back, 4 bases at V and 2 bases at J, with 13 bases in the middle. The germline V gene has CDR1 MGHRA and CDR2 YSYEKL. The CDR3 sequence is CASSPLQGFTDTQYF. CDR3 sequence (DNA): TGCGCCAGCAGCCCACTGCAGGGCTTCACAGATACGCAGTATTTT.

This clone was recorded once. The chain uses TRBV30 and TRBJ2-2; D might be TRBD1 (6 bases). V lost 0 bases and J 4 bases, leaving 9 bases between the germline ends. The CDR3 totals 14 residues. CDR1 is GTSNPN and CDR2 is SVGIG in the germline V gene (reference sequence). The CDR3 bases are TGTGCCTGGAGTGTACAGGGCTCCACCGGGGAGCTGTTTTTT. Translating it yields CAWSVQGSTGELFF.

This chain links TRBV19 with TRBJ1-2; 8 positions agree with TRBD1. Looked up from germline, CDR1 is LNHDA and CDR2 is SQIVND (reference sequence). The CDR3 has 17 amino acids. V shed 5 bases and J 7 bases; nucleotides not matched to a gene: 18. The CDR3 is CASSARTGSPTPSGYTF. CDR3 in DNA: TGTGCCAGTAGTGCTCGGACAGGGAGCCCCACTCCCAGTGGCTACACCTTC.

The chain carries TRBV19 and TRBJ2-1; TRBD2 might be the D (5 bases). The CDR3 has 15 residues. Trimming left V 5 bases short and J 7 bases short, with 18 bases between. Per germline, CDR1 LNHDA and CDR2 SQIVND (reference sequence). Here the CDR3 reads CASSLRMVGDNEQFF. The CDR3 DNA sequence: TGTGCCAGTAGTTTACGGATGGTGGGAGATAATGAGCAGTTCTTC.

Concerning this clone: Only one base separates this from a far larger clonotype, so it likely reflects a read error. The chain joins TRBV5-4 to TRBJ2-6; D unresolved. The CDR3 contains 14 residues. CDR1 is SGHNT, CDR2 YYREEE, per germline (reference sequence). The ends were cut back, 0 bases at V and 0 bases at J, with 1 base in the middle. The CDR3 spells CASSLDSGANVLTF. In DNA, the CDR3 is TGTGCCAGCAGCTTGGACTCTGGGGCCAACGTCCTGACTTTC.

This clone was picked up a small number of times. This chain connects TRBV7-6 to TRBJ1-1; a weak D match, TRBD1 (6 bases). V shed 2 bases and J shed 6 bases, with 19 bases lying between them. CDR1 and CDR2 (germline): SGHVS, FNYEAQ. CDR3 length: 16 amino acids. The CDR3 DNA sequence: TGTGCCAGCAGCTTAAGAGAGACAGGAGGGTTGTCTGAAGCTTTCTTT. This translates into CASSLRETGGLSEAFF.

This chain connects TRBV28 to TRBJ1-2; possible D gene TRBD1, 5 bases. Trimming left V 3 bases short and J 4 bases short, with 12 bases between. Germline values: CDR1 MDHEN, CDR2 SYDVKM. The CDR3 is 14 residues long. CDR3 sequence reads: CASSFGGVIYGYTF. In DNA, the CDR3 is TGTGCCAGCAGTTTTGGGGGAGTGATCTATGGCTACACCTTC.